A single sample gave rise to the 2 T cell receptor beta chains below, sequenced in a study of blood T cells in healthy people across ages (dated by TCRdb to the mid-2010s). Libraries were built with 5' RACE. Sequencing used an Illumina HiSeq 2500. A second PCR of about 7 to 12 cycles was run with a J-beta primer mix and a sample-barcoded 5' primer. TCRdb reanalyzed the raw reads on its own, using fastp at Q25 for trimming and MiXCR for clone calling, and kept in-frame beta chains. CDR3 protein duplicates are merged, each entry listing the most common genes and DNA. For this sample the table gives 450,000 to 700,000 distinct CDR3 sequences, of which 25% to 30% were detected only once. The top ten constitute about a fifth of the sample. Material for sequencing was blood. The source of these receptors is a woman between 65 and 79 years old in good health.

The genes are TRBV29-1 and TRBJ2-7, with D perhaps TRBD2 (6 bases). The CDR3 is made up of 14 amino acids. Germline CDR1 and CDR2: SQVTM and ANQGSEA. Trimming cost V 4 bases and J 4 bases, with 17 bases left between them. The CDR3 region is CSVVSGADRYEQYF. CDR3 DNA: TGCAGCGTTGTATCGGGAGCAGACCGATACGAGCAGTACTTC.

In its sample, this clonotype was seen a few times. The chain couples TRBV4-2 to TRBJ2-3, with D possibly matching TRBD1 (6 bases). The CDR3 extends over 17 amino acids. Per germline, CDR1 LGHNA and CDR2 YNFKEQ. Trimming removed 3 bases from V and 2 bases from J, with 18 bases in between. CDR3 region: CASSQSHGQSSTDTQYF. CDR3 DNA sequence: TGTGCCAGCAGCCAGTCCCACGGACAGAGCTCCACAGATACGCAGTATTTT.